This T cell receptor beta chain was captured by sequencing in a study of cytomegalovirus exposure and HLA in healthy donors. Findings of the study overall: Rare sequences made up most TCRs, while some public TCRs were found in many donors.

As concerns this clone: Its specificity is not known.

Primers for the PCR totalled 60 Vbeta and 13 Jbeta. The method was immunoSEQ multiplex PCR; TCRdb's version includes in-frame clones alone and lacks a portion of them. The data show more than 150,000 clones, less than 80% seen once. Germline assignment: CDR1 LNHDA and CDR2 SQIVND (reference sequence). The V end lost 1 base, the J end lost 4 bases, and 10 bases lay between the germline ends. The CDR3 spans 14 residues. The TCR comes from a man between 18 and 29 years old in good health and CMV-seronegative. The specimen sequenced was PBMCs. The chain uses TRBV19 and TRBJ1-2; no firm D call. CDR3 residues: CASSIVGRVYGYTF. CDR3 DNA sequence: TGTGCCAGTAGTATAGTCGGGAGAGTCTATGGCTACACCTTC. Full variable domain (rest looked up from reference TRBV19 and TRBJ1-2): DGGITQSPKYLFRKEGQNVTLSCEQNLNHDAMYWYRQDPGQGLRLIYYSQIVNDFQKGDIAEGYSVSREKKESFPLTVTSAQKNPTAFYLCASSIVGRVYGYTFGSGTRLTVV.